The rows below give T cell receptor beta chains drawn from one sample of a study of human T cells and chemical hapten exposure. TCRdb re-called the RACE reads with MiXCR, one entry per CDR3 protein. Counted here are tens of thousands of distinct CDR3 sequences, about 10% occurring once; the ten biggest clones make up roughly 2.3%. The sample in question was whole blood, obtained in connection with sensitization to the hapten diphenylcyclopropenone (DPC). The receptor source for this set is a man aged 35 to 55 with alopecia areata. Some clones in this sample may be carry-over from other donors' samples. CDR3s leave out the opening cysteine and the closing phenylalanine or tryptophan. The order of the fields is clone size, J gene, V gene, CDR3 protein. Clone size is stated in some rows and not others, as once, few, many or a class when expanded.

>-|TRBJ1-1|TRBV6-5
ASSYSGQGRTEAF
>medium-sized|TRBJ2-7|TRBV29-1
SVEDSGREQY
>-|TRBJ2-3|TRBV5-1
ASSLGLATDTQY
>-|TRBJ2-7|TRBV28
ASFPGDSKDYEQY
>-|TRBJ2-3|TRBV27
ASSLSPEGTYTQY
>-|TRBJ2-5|TRBV24-1
ATSDIGRAGGGETQY
>few|TRBJ1-2|TRBV20-1
SFLQVNYGYT
>-|TRBJ2-3|TRBV15
APKLGEGTQY
>-|TRBJ1-4|TRBV7-9
ASKGGEGEKLF
>-|TRBJ2-1|TRBV20-1
SARTASGYNEQF
>-|TRBJ2-6|TRBV29-1
SVLAVGRKSGANVLT
>few|TRBJ2-1|TRBV19
ASSTILASSSYNEQF
>-|TRBJ1-4|TRBV6-1
ASSVEGGKLF
>-|TRBJ2-1|TRBV6-2/TRBV6-3
ASSQDRGRYNEQF
>few|TRBJ1-4|TRBV3-1
ASSQSSTNEKLF
>-|TRBJ1-4|TRBV29-1
SVEVQGNEKLF
>few|TRBJ2-1|TRBV7-3
ASSLDLSSYNEQF